The entry below gives a single T cell receptor (beta chain) sequence along with its context. Which antigen it targets is not known. The data are from a study of CXCR3-negative and CXCR3-positive naive CD8 T cells (dated by TCRdb to about 2019). Regarding the study in general: About 150 million TRB reads were obtained in total, roughly 1.5 +/- 0.3 million reads per library. Diversity and physicochemical repertoire analyses were performed on 11 donors pooled from two independent experiments. The TRBV-TRBJ cluster analysis covered naive subsets from about five donors and memory cells from 3 donors.

The run used a NextSeq 550. The Human TCR Profiling Kit (MiLaboratory) was used to prepare UMI-labeled 5' RACE TRB cDNA libraries. The full amount of extracted RNA was used for cDNA synthesis, and the full amount of resulting cDNA was used for PCR amplification. Libraries were prepared in parallel with an identical number of PCR cycles. Under the source paper's analysis protocol: About 53,000 +/- 9,400 unique UMI-labeled TRB cDNA molecules per library were extracted with MIGEC and MiXCR, with at least two reads per UMI required. On average, each library contained approximately 40,000 +/- 10,000 functional in-frame TRB CDR3 nucleotide clonotypes without stop codons. Diversity metrics, including normalized Shannon-Wiener and Chao1, were computed in VDJtools after downsampling to 5000 UMI-labeled TRB molecules per sample. VDJtools was used to calculate clonotype-size-weighted physicochemical properties of the central five CDR3 residues, namely interaction energy, strength, volume and Kidera factor 4. TCRdb reprocessed the reads and provides one entry for every CDR3 protein sequence; no DNA is given. These V and J calls rely on TCRdb rather than the paper's analysis. For this sample, the table gives around 60,000 distinct CDR3 sequences. The top ten hold less than 0.85% of the sample.

For each CD8+ T cell subset, flow sorting was done in triplicate, and 300,000 or so cells per subset went directly into RLT lysis buffer. To exclude memory contaminants, naive CD8+ T cells were stringently defined as CD45RO-CCR7+CD27+CD95-. Peripheral blood mononuclear cells were isolated from buffy coats using standard density gradient centrifugation. Naive CXCR3-negative and CXCR3-positive CD8+ T cells were flow-sorted using a FACSAria III. Total RNA was extracted from sorted cells using an RNeasy Mini Kit. Study-wide conclusions, independent of this receptor: Freshly isolated PBMCs were used for most assays because CXCR3 expression partially decreased after cryopreservation. Because surface CD5, which is linked to self-reactivity in mice, was comparable between the naive subsets, TCR interaction strength was also inferred from TRB CDR3 physicochemical properties. Compared with CXCR3-negative naive cells, CXCR3-positive naive cells had TRB CDR3s with higher hydrophobicity (lower Kidera factor 4), lower energy, and higher strength and volume indices. Within the same donor, TRBV-TRBJ usage looked similar between naive CXCR3-negative and CXCR3-positive cells, but memory cells had distinct patterns. Repertoire diversity was comparably high in both naive subsets but much lower in memory CD8+ T cells.

Based on the germline V gene, the CDR1 and CDR2 sequences are MGHRA and YSYEKL. Measured from the cysteine to the phenylalanine, the CDR3 is 13 residues long. The entry carries no DNA sequence. Sequencing used naive CXCR3+ CD8+ T cells from blood. The label giving this sample's cell subset or site can be read as: CD45RO-CCR7+CD27+CD95- naive CD8+ T cells expressing CXCR3 (TNR3+). The V and J segments used are TRBV4-1 and TRBJ1-1. The sequence was obtained from a human donor in good health. Some clones in this sample may be carry-over from other donors' samples. CDR3 protein: CASSWDSGTEAFF.